This entry is about one TCR beta chain. The method was immunoSEQ multiplex PCR; TCRdb's version includes in-frame clones alone and lacks a portion of them. The table records a few hundred thousand clones, less than 90% of them present only once. V lost 7 bases to trimming and J lost 1 base; unmatched junction nucleotides: 12. In germline, CDR1 is SQVTM, CDR2 ANQGSEA. The CDR3 sequence is 15 residues long. These data originate in a study of blood T cell repertoires in COVID-19. This receptor was obtained from a woman in her thirties who had recovered from COVID-19. The rearrangement joins TRBV29-1 to TRBJ1-1; 7 nucleotides agree with TRBD1. What was sequenced was PBMCs or T cells enriched from blood (not recorded which). The CDR3 DNA reads as TGCAGCGCCGGCGGGACAGACTTCTCGAACACTGAAGCTTTCTTT. It translates to CSAGGTDFSNTEAFF.